The 21 T cell receptor beta chains below come from one sample, sequenced in a study of CD8 T cells in ankylosing spondylitis. General observations from the study: Typical of ankylosing spondylitis blood, it appeared, was a TCR beta motif of under 10 highly homologous variants.

TCRdb reprocessed the 5' RACE reads via MiXCR and lists one record per CDR3 protein. This table has about 390,000 distinct CDR3 sequences, around 22% appearing once. Their antigens remain unidentified. Sequenced material: blood, either unsorted or a sorted T cell fraction (not recorded which). All receptors derive from a male donor with ankylosing spondylitis.

V usage is TRBV3-1 and J usage is TRBJ2-5; 9 bases are a match to TRBD2. CDR3 length: 17 amino acids. The germline V gene encodes CDR1 LGHDT and CDR2 YNNKEL (reference sequence). The V segment lost 0 bases and the J segment 5 bases; nucleotides outside the gene matches: 10. CDR3 region: CASSQDSGRPERETQYF. CDR3 DNA: TGTGCCAGCAGCCAAGATAGCGGGAGACCCGAGAGGGAGACCCAGTACTTC.

The gene calls are TRBV14 and TRBJ2-1; D gene unclear. Germline lookup yields CDR1 SGHDN and CDR2 FVKESK. CDR3 length equals 14 residues. The V end was cut by 3 bases, the J end by 10 bases, with 16 bases between. The chain's CDR3 is CASSHLTPPAEQFF. CDR3 coding DNA: TGTGCCAGCAGCCACCTTACTCCGCCCGCGGAGCAGTTCTTC.

This clonotype showed up just a few times. The chain uses TRBV7-6 and TRBJ2-1; D may be TRBD2 (7 bases). The germline V gene has CDR1 SGHVS and CDR2 FNYEAQ. This CDR3 contains 15 residues. V lost 5 bases and J lost 2, with 13 bases in between. The CDR3 DNA reads as TGTGCCAGCAGCAGGGAGGGGGGCCCCTACAATGAGCAGTTCTTC. Residues: CASSREGGPYNEQFF.

Of note for this clonotype: The junction does not match germline at one end; this may be a read error. The chain has TRBV4-1 and TRBJ2-3; the match to TRBD2 covers 8 bases. The CDR3 sequence is 17 residues long. In germline, CDR1 is MGHRA, CDR2 YSYEKL. The CDR3 reads CASRQARTSGSTDTQYF. CDR3 nucleotides: TGCGCCAGCAGACAAGCCCGAACTAGCGGAAGCACAGATACGCAGTATTTT.

The chain couples TRBV12-3 or TRBV12-4 to TRBJ2-5, with 13 positions matching TRBD2. This CDR3 has 16 amino acids. V was clipped by 5 bases and J by 4 bases; unmatched bases: 7. CDR3 residues: CASSPLAGGPVETQYF. In DNA, the CDR3 is TGTGCCAGCAGTCCACTAGCGGGAGGGCCGGTAGAGACCCAGTACTTC.

This clonotype was recorded a few times. The chain recombines TRBV30 with TRBJ1-6, with unresolved D. Trimming took 0 bases from V and 9 from J, leaving 12 bases between them. Germline-derived CDR1 and CDR2 are GTSNPN and SVGIG (reference sequence). This CDR3 region has 14 residues. CDR3 amino acids: CAWSVLGESSPLHF. CDR3 in DNA: TGTGCCTGGAGTGTACTTGGGGAGAGTTCACCCCTCCACTTT.

This clonotype appeared a few times. The rearrangement uses TRBV28 and TRBJ2-3; 7 bases fit TRBD2. Germline CDR1 reads MDHEN; CDR2 reads SYDVKM. The V gene end was trimmed by 3 bases and the J gene end by 5 bases; junction bases not matched to a gene: 5. The CDR3 totals 14 residues. The CDR3 nucleotides read TGTGCCAGCAGTTTCGGGAGGACCATAGATACGCAGTATTTT. This gives the protein CASSFGRTIDTQYF.

The rearrangement joins TRBV5-1 to TRBJ2-5; no reliable D call. CDR1 and CDR2 (germline): SGHRS, YFSETQ. V was cut by 0 bases and J by 5 bases, with 11 bases left in between. The CDR3 loop spans 14 amino acids. The DNA for the CDR3 is TGCGCCAGCAGCTTGGCTGTGGCTTTCGAGACCCAGTACTTC. Protein sequence: CASSLAVAFETQYF.

The chain is built from TRBV6-1 and TRBJ2-3; 7 bases line up with TRBD1. The CDR3 covers 14 residues. From germline, CDR1 is MNHNS and CDR2 SASEGT. Unmatched junction bases numbered 7, after V lost 6 bases and J lost 4 bases. The CDR3 is CASRRDRSPDTQYF. CDR3 nucleotides: TGTGCCAGCAGGAGGGACAGATCCCCAGATACGCAGTATTTT.

V usage is TRBV20-1 and J usage is TRBJ1-1, with D unresolved. Trimming pared 7 bases from V and 0 bases from J, leaving 12 bases between. Germline V gene sequence: CDR1 DFQATT, CDR2 SNEGSKA (reference sequence). CDR3 length: 13 residues. CDR3 region: CSGRPELNTEAFF. The CDR3 DNA is TGCAGTGGCCGACCAGAACTGAACACTGAAGCTTTCTTT.

This chain connects TRBV21-1 to TRBJ2-5; the D call TRBD1 from the table was never checked on the DNA. TRBV21-1 is tagged as a pseudogene. This CDR3 has 15 residues. The CDR3 nucleotides read TGTGCCAGCAGCAACTCCCCGGGTAGCAGGGAGACCCAGTACTTC. Its protein product is CASSNSPGSRETQYF.

The chain recombines TRBV10-3 with TRBJ2-7, with D perhaps TRBD1 (6 bases). CDR1 and CDR2 from the germline V gene are ENHRY and SYGVKD. With 6 bases removed from V and 2 bases from J, the gap between germline ends came to 11 bases. There are 13 residues in the CDR3. CDR3 in DNA: TGTGCCATCAGGGACAGAAGTACCTACGAGCAGTACTTC. Translated, it gives CAIRDRSTYEQYF.

This clonotype was counted only a few times. The J gene is TRBJ2-1, the V gene TRBV28; tentatively, D is TRBD2 (5 bases). CDR3 length: 14 residues. Germline CDR1 and CDR2: MDHEN and SYDVKM. The germline V and J ends were trimmed by 3 bases and 6 bases, with 12 bases remaining between them. CDR3 DNA sequence: TGTGCCAGCAGTTTCCGCTGGGCGGGCAATGAGCAGTTCTTC. Its protein product is CASSFRWAGNEQFF.

The rearrangement uses TRBV2 and TRBJ2-7, with 11 nucleotides matching TRBD2. With V trimmed by 0 bases and J by 11 bases, 9 bases remained unmatched. Germline V gene data show CDR1 as SNHLY and CDR2 as FYNNEI. This CDR3 spans 15 amino acids. The DNA of the CDR3 is TGTGCCAGCAGTGAAGCCGGGCTTACTAGCGGGAGAAAGTACTTC. Protein sequence: CASSEAGLTSGRKYF.

The chain has TRBV6-4 and TRBJ2-1; TRBD2 matches at 11 bases. Per germline, CDR1 MRHNA and CDR2 SNTAGT. The CDR3 is made up of 16 amino acids. V trimming: 6 bases; J trimming: 4 bases; junction bases outside the gene matches: 8. The CDR3 loop reads CASSRMGLAEYNEQFF. The CDR3 coding sequence is TGTGCCAGCAGCAGAATGGGACTAGCGGAGTACAATGAGCAGTTCTTC.

In this sample, this clonotype turned up a few times. The chain uses TRBV6-2 or TRBV6-3 and TRBJ2-5; tentatively, D is TRBD1 (5 bases). Germline loops: CDR1 MNHEY, CDR2 SVGEGT. Trimming stripped 0 bases from V and 5 bases from J, with 10 bases between. There are 14 residues in the CDR3. The CDR3 region is CASSYSRYRETQYF. The CDR3 nucleotides read TGTGCCAGCAGTTACTCGCGGTACAGGGAGACCCAGTACTTC.

V and J are TRBV12-3 or TRBV12-4 and TRBJ2-1, with TRBD2 matching 7 bases. The CDR3 has 14 residues. The V gene end was trimmed by 9 bases and the J gene end by 8 bases; junction bases not matched to a gene: 13. The DNA of the CDR3 is TGTGCCAGTATCCTAGCGGCCCTAGGGGATGAGCAGTTCTTC. This translates into CASILAALGDEQFF.

There are a few counts of this clonotype. The chain links TRBV7-2 to TRBJ2-5, with TRBD2 as a possible D gene (5 bases). V dropped 2 bases and J dropped 4 bases, with 11 bases sitting between them. This CDR3 is 14 amino acids long. Germline CDR1 and CDR2: SGHTA and FQGNSA. CDR3 bases: TGTGCCAGCAGCTTACAGGAGGAAAGAGAGACCCAGTACTTC. Its translation is CASSLQEERETQYF.

This clonotype was seen a few times. This sequence joins TRBV29-1 and TRBJ2-7; 7 bases map to TRBD2. This CDR3 is built from 12 residues. Germline lookup yields CDR1 SQVTM and CDR2 ANQGSEA. The V and J ends lost 8 bases and 5 bases, in that order; junction bases with no gene match: 9. The CDR3 sequence is CSIERESHEQYF. The CDR3 nucleotides are TGCAGCATCGAGCGGGAATCCCACGAGCAGTACTTC.

This chain uses TRBV7-8 with TRBJ2-3, with D possibly TRBD2 on 6 matching bases. V lost 1 base, J lost 8 bases, and 28 bases lay in between. CDR3 length: 19 amino acids. The V gene's germline CDR1 is SGHVS and CDR2 FQNEAQ. CDR3 loop: CASSLDPATRLGGQSTQYF. DNA for the CDR3: TGTGCCAGCAGCTTAGACCCCGCTACCCGACTAGGCGGGCAAAGTACGCAGTATTTT.

The chain's CDR3 is CASSPLQGDQPQHF. The CDR3 DNA follows: TGCGCCAGCAGCCCACTACAGGGAGATCAGCCCCAGCATTTT. This chain links TRBV5-1 with TRBJ1-5, with D possibly TRBD1 on 6 matching bases. Trimming pared 4 bases from V and 5 bases from J, leaving 13 bases between. This CDR3 contains 14 residues. Germline V lookup: CDR1 SGHRS, CDR2 YFSETQ.